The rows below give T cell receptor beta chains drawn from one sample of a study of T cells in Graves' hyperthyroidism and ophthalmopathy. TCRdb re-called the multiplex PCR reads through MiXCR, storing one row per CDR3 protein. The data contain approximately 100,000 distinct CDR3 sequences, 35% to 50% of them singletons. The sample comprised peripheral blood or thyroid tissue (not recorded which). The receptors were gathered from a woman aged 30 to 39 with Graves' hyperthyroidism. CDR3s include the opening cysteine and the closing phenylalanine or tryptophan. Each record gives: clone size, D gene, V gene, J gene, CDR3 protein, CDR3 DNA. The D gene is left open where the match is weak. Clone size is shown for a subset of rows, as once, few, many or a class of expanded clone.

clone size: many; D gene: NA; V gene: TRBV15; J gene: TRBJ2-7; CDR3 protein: CATSSAPPPYEQYF; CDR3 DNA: TGTGCCACCAGCAGCGCGCCCCCTCCCTACGAGCAGTACTTC
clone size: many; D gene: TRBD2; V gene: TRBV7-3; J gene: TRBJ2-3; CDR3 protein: CASSPSGINTDTQYF; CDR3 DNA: TGTGCCAGCAGCCCAAGCGGGATAAATACAGATACGCAGTATTTT
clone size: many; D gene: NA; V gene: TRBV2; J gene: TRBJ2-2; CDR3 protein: CASSEAQVGELFF; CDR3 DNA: TGTGCCAGCAGTGAAGCGCAGGTCGGGGAGCTGTTTTTT
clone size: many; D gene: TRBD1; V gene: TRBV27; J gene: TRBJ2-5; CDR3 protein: CATRQGATQYF; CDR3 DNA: TGTGCCACCCGACAGGGCGCGACCCAGTACTTC
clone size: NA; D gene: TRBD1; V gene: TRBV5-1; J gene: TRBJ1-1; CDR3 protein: CASRGQAMNTEAFF; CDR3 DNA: TGCGCCAGCAGGGGACAGGCCATGAACACTGAAGCTTTCTTT
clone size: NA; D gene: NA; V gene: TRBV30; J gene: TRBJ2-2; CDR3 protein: CAWSGGRRTGELFF; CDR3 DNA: TGTGCCTGGAGTGGTGGGAGAAGGACCGGGGAGCTGTTTTTT
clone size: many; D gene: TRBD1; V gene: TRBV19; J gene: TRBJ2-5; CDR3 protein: CASSQWTGGAQETQYF; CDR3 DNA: TGTGCCAGTAGTCAATGGACAGGGGGGGCCCAAGAGACCCAGTACTTC
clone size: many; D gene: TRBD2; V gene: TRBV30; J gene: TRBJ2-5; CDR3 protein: CAWSPSQYGRIETQYF; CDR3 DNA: TGTGCCTGGAGTCCCTCCCAGTACGGGAGGATCGAGACCCAGTACTTC
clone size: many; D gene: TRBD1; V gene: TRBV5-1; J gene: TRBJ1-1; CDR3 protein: CASSPLQGSEAFF; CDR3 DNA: TGCGCCAGCAGCCCCTTACAGGGGTCTGAAGCTTTCTTT
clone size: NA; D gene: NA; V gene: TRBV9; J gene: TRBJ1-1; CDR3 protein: CASSSTPGYRAFF; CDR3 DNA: TGTGCCAGCAGCTCCACCCCCGGGTACCGAGCTTTCTTT
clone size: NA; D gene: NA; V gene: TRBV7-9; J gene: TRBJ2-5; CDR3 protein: CASSLAGGTQYF; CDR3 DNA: TGTGCCAGCAGCTTAGCGGGAGGTACCCAGTACTTC
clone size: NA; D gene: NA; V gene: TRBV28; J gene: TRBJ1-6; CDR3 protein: CASSPLWSYNSPLHF; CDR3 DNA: TGTGCCAGCAGTCCCCTATGGTCCTATAATTCACCCCTCCACTTT
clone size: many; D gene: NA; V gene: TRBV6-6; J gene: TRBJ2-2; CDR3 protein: CASSYSPGELFF; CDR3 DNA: TGTGCCAGCAGTTATTCTCCCGGGGAGCTGTTTTTT
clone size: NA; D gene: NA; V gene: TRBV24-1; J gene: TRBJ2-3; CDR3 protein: CATKAGQFSTDTQYF; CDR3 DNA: TGTGCCACCAAAGCGGGACAGTTTAGCACAGATACGCAGTATTTT
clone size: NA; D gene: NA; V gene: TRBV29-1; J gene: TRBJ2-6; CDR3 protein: CSVATARSGANVLTF; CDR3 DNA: TGCAGCGTCGCGACCGCCCGGTCTGGGGCCAACGTCCTGACTTTC
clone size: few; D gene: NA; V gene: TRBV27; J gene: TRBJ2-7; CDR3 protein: CASSALGQKNYEQYF; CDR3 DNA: TGTGCCAGCAGTGCTCTCGGACAGAAAAACTACGAGCAGTACTTC
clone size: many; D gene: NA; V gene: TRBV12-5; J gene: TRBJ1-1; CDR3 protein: CASGPGRSTEAFF; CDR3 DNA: TGTGCTAGTGGTCCGGGGAGGAGCACTGAAGCTTTCTTT
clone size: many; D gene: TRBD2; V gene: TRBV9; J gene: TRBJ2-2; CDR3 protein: CASSLAGGPGELFF; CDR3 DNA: TGTGCCAGCAGCCTAGCGGGAGGACCCGGGGAGCTGTTTTTT
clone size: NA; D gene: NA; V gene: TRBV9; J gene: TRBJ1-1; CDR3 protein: CASSVEGGDIEAFF; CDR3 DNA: TGTGCCAGCAGCGTAGAAGGAGGGGACATTGAGGCTTTCTTT
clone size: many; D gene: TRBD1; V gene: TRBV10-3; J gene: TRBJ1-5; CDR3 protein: CAISEVVGGQGYQPQHF; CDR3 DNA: TGTGCCATCAGTGAAGTGGTGGGGGGACAGGGTTATCAGCCCCAGCATTTT
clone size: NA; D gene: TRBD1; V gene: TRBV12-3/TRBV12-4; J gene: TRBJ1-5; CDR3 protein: CASSLDGRGLGQPQHF; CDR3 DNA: TGTGCCAGCAGCCTAGACGGTAGGGGGCTCGGTCAGCCCCAGCATTTT
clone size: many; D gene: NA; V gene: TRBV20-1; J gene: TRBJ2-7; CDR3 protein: CSAPGERSYEQYF; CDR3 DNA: TGCAGTGCCCCCGGCGAGAGATCCTACGAGCAGTACTTC
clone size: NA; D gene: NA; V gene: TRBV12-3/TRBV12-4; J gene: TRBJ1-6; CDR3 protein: CASTHERRSPLHF; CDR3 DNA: TGTGCCAGCACCCACGAGAGGAGATCACCCCTCCACTTT
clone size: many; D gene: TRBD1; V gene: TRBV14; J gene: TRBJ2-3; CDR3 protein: CASSHTAQGMIRTDTQYF; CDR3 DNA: TGTGCCAGCAGCCATACGGCACAGGGGATGATTAGGACAGATACGCAGTATTTT
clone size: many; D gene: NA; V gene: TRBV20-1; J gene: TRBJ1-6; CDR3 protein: CSATLGQTEGGSPLHF; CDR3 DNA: TGCAGTGCTACCCTTGGACAGACAGAAGGGGGTTCACCCCTCCACTTT
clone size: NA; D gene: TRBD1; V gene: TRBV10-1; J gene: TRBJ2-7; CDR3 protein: CASISQEGTGFYEQYF; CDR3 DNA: TGCGCCAGCATCAGCCAAGAGGGGACAGGGTTTTACGAGCAGTACTTC
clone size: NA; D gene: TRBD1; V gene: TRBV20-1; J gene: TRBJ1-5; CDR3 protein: CSATYTGAGQPQHF; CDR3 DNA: TGCAGTGCCACGTATACAGGGGCCGGGCAGCCCCAGCATTTT
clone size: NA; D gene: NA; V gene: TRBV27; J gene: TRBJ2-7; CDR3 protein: CASSFVQAGEQYF; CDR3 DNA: TGTGCCAGCAGTTTTGTCCAGGCGGGCGAGCAGTACTTC
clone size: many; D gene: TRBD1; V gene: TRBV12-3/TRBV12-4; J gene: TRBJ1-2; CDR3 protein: CASSFLTGDYGYTF; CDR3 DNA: TGTGCCAGCAGTTTCCTGACAGGGGACTATGGCTACACCTTC
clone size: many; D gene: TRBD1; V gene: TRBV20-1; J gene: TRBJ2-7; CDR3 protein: CSALTRDRGYEQYF; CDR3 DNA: TGCAGTGCCCTTACCCGGGACAGGGGCTACGAGCAGTACTTC
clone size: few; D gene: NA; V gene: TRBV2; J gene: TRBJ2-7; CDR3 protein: CATTVTPAGEQYF; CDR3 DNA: TGTGCCACGACCGTAACACCTGCGGGGGAGCAGTACTTC
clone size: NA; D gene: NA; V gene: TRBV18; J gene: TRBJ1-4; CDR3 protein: CASPLRQTNEKLFF; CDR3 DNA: TGTGCCAGCCCACTCCGACAGACTAATGAAAAACTGTTTTTT
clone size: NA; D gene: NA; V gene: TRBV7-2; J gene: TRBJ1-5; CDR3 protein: CASSLERGLKPQHF; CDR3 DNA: TGTGCCAGCAGCTTGGAGCGGGGGCTAAAGCCCCAGCATTTT
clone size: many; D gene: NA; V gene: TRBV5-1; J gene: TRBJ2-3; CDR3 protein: CASVRGGSTDTQYF; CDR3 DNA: TGCGCCAGCGTAAGAGGCGGGAGCACAGATACGCAGTATTTT
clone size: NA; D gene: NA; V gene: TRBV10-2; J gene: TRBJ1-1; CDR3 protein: CASRGRVDTEAFF; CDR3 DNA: TGCGCCAGCAGGGGACGGGTAGACACTGAAGCTTTCTTT
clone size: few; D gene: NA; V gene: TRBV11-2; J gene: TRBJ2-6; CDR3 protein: CASSLDRATEAF; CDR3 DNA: TGTGCCAGCAGCTTAGACAGGGCCACTGAAGCTTTC
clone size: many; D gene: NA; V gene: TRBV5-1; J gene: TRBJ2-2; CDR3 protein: CASSLTGQLGFTGELFF; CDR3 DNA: TGCGCCAGCAGCTTGACAGGACAGCTGGGGTTTACCGGGGAGCTGTTTTTT
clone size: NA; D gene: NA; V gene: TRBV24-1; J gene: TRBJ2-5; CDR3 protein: CARPGMRETQYF; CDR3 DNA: TGTGCTAGGCCAGGGATGCGGGAGACCCAGTACTTC
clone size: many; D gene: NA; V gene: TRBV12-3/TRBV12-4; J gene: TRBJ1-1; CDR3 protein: CASSLVAAEAFF; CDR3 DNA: TGTGCCAGCAGTTTAGTGGCGGCTGAAGCTTTCTTT
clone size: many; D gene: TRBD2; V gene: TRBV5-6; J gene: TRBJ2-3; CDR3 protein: CASSLSGIDTQYF; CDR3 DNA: TGTGCCAGCAGCTTAAGCGGGATTGATACGCAGTATTTT
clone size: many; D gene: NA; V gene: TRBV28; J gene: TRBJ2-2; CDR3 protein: CASNFRAGASNTGELFF; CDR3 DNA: TGTGCCAGCAACTTCAGGGCGGGGGCCTCCAACACCGGGGAGCTGTTTTTT